A single sample gave rise to the 27 T cell receptor beta chains below, sequenced in a study of control samples from healthy donors and cancer patients (dated by TCRdb to about 2020). The library was generated by the immunoSEQ multiplex PCR assay. The clones in this table, taken by TCRdb from immuneACCESS, are in-frame only. Not every clone is retained; where verified, under half of the shortfall comes from an unresolved V gene, and the cause of the rest is unknown. This sample comprises 77,000 or so clones, 91% of them detected only once. Around a sixth of the sample is held by the ten biggest clonotypes. Sequences were obtained from blood. The origin of the receptors is a man aged 25 to 40 in good health.

This clone is a singleton in its sample. The chain couples TRBV5-1 to TRBJ2-7; 10 bases fit TRBD2. Trimming cost V 2 bases and J 3 bases; bases outside gene matches: 5. This CDR3 has 15 residues. Germline-derived CDR1 and CDR2 are SGHRS and YFSETQ. CDR3 in DNA: TGCGCCAGCAGCTTTCTAGCGGGAGATCGCTACGAGCAGTACTTC. This translates into CASSFLAGDRYEQYF.

This chain joins TRBV6-5 and TRBJ2-1; D possibly uses TRBD1 or TRBD2 (5 bases each). CDR1 MNHEY and CDR2 SVGAGI come from the germline V gene. The CDR3 runs to 14 residues. With 7 bases removed from V and 0 bases from J, the gap between germline ends came to 10 bases. For the CDR3, the DNA is TGTGCCAGCACTCCTGGGGGCTCCTACAATGAGCAGTTCTTC. Translation: CASTPGGSYNEQFF.

The J gene is TRBJ1-1, the V gene TRBV19; D is unclear. The CDR3 spans 11 residues. Per the germline V gene, CDR1 is LNHDA and CDR2 is SQIVND (reference sequence). Trimming cost V 6 bases and J 10 bases, with 12 bases left between them. This CDR3 is CASSGVGLAFF. The CDR3 nucleotides are TGTGCCAGTAGCGGGGTCGGTTTAGCTTTCTTT.

The V gene is TRBV28, the J gene TRBJ1-3; maybe TRBD1 (5 bases). Germline V lookup: CDR1 MDHEN, CDR2 SYDVKM. V lost 2 bases, J lost 0 bases, and 11 bases lay in between. This CDR3 is built from 16 residues. Here the CDR3 reads CASSLGRALSGNTIYF. As DNA, the CDR3 is TGTGCCAGCAGTTTAGGCAGGGCCCTCTCTGGAAACACCATATATTTT.

The chain joins TRBV14 to TRBJ1-2; D is ambiguous. Trimming took off 0 bases at V and 2 bases at J, with 10 bases between the two ends. CDR1 is SGHDN, CDR2 FVKESK, per germline. The length of the CDR3 is 15 residues. This CDR3 reads CASSQDLAGNYGYTF. CDR3 in DNA: TGTGCCAGCAGCCAAGATCTGGCGGGCAACTATGGCTACACCTTC.

V and J are TRBV7-3 and TRBJ2-2, with a weak D call TRBD1 (6 bases). This CDR3 is 13 amino acids long. V lost 5 bases and J 7 bases, leaving 11 bases between the germline ends. Looked up from germline, CDR1 is SGHTA and CDR2 is FQGTGA. The CDR3 sequence: CASSPRQVGELFF. The DNA for the CDR3 is TGTGCCAGCAGCCCCCGACAGGTCGGGGAGCTGTTTTTT.

The chain joins TRBV25-1 to TRBJ1-1, with TRBD1 as a possible D gene (6 bases). Germline values: CDR1 MGHDK, CDR2 SYGVNS. Trimming removed 5 bases from V and 5 bases from J, with 12 bases in between. This CDR3 is 13 amino acids long. Here the CDR3 reads CASSSGGRTEAFF. The CDR3 bases are TGTGCCAGCAGTAGCGGGGGCAGAACTGAAGCTTTCTTT.

This sequence joins TRBV6-5 and TRBJ2-3; 12 bases are a match to TRBD2. The V gene's germline CDR1 is MNHEY and CDR2 SVGAGI. The CDR3 runs to 16 residues. V was clipped by 2 bases and J by 2 bases; unmatched bases: 2. CDR3 in DNA: TGTGCCAGCAGTTACCCTAGCGGGAGGGCCACAGATACGCAGTATTTT. It encodes CASSYPSGRATDTQYF.

This rearrangement joins TRBV2 to TRBJ1-4; maybe TRBD1 (6 bases). CDR1 is SNHLY, CDR2 FYNNEI, per germline. The CDR3 runs to 16 residues. V was cut by 4 bases and J by 5 bases, with 17 bases left in between. The CDR3 is CASSVNARGRNEKLFF. The CDR3 DNA reads TGTGCCAGCAGTGTCAATGCCAGGGGCCGAAATGAAAAACTGTTTTTT.

The gene calls are TRBV28 and TRBJ2-5; 14 bases are shared with TRBD2. Germline V CDR1 and CDR2: MDHEN, SYDVKM. This CDR3 is 18 amino acids long. V shed 7 bases, J shed 5 bases, and the junction held 15 bases outside the gene matches. In DNA, the CDR3 is TGTGCCAGCATCTCTCGACTAGCGGGGGGGCGGTTATATGAGACCCAGTACTTC. It specifies CASISRLAGGRLYETQYF.

The CDR3 DNA reads TGTGCCAGCAGCTCTGACACAGCCTACGAGCAGTACTTC. The encoded protein is CASSSDTAYEQYF. V usage is TRBV5-4 and J usage is TRBJ2-7; D not certain. Germline V CDR1 and CDR2: SGHNT, YYREEE (reference sequence). The CDR3 is made up of 13 amino acids. V was trimmed by 3 bases and J by 2 bases, leaving 9 bases between them. Together with reference TRBV5-4 and TRBJ2-7, the CDR3 gives the full variable domain: ETGVTQSPTHLIKTRGQQVTLRCSSQSGHNTVSWYQQALGQGPQFIFQYYREEENGRGNFPPRFSGLQFPNYSSELNVNALELDDSALYLCASSSDTAYEQYFGPGTRLTVT.

The chain carries TRBV5-1 and TRBJ1-3; possible D gene TRBD1, 5 bases. CDR3 length equals 16 residues. Germline lookup yields CDR1 SGHRS and CDR2 YFSETQ. The V and J ends lost 0 bases and 0 bases respectively, with 10 bases between them. The CDR3 DNA reads TGCGCCAGCAGCTTGGCTGGGGGAACCTCTGGAAACACCATATATTTT. Translating gives CASSLAGGTSGNTIYF.

Of note for this clone: One end of the junction fails to match germline, which may point to a read error. The rearrangement uses TRBV7-7 and TRBJ1-3; the D is unclear. The CDR3 length is 13 residues. Germline assignment: CDR1 SSHAT and CDR2 FNYEAQ (reference sequence). The CDR3 region is CASSRPPGNTIYF. CDR3 bases: TGTGCTAGCAGCCGACCCCCGGGAAACACCATATATTTT.

CDR3 sequence: CASSELAGGSYEQYF. The CDR3 bases are TGTGCCAGCAGTGAACTAGCGGGAGGCTCCTACGAGCAGTACTTC. The chain is built from TRBV6-1 and TRBJ2-7; 11 positions match TRBD2. V lost 2 bases to trimming and J lost 0 bases; unmatched junction nucleotides: 0. The CDR3 spans 15 residues. CDR1 MNHNS and CDR2 SASEGT come from the germline V gene.

The chain combines TRBV4-2 with TRBJ2-1; the match to TRBD2 covers 9 bases. CDR1 is LGHNA, CDR2 YNFKEQ, per germline. V was pared by 1 base and J by 8 bases, with 9 bases of the junction left unmatched. The CDR3 consists of 16 residues. The CDR3: CASSQASAGGPDEQFF. CDR3 DNA: TGTGCCAGCAGCCAAGCCTCCGCGGGAGGGCCCGATGAGCAGTTCTTC.

This clone was seen only once. V gene TRBV27 combines with J gene TRBJ2-7, with a possible D match to TRBD2 (5 bases). CDR1 is MNHEY and CDR2 is SMNVEV in the germline V gene (reference sequence). V lost 5 bases, J lost 2 bases, and 10 bases lay in between. The CDR3 sequence is 13 residues long. The CDR3 nucleotides read TGTGCCAGCAGTCCCGGACTCACCTACGAGCAGTACTTC. It translates to CASSPGLTYEQYF.

The J gene is TRBJ1-5, the V gene TRBV5-6; D not resolved. V was shortened by 3 bases and J by 2 bases, with 3 bases between the two germline ends. Germline V CDR1 and CDR2: SGHDT, YYEEEE. The CDR3 is made up of 12 amino acids. As DNA, the CDR3 is TGTGCCAGCAGCTGGCGCAATCAGCCCCAGCATTTT. Protein product: CASSWRNQPQHF.

The rearrangement uses TRBV7-2 and TRBJ1-2; a possible D gene is TRBD1 (6 bases). CDR3 size: 14 residues. Germline assignment: CDR1 SGHTA and CDR2 FQGNSA. V lost 7 bases, J lost 1 base, and 13 bases lay in between. CDR3 residues: CASNIGGLNYGYTF. In nucleotides, the CDR3 is TGTGCCAGCAACATCGGGGGGCTTAACTATGGCTACACCTTC. The full variable domain, its missing parts supplied by reference TRBV7-2 and TRBJ1-2, is GAGVSQSPSNKVTEKGKDVELRCDPISGHTALYWYRQSLGQGLEFLIYFQGNSAPDKSGLPSDRFSAERTGGSVSTLTIQRTQQEDSAVYLCASNIGGLNYGYTFGSGTRLTVV.

The sample holds a few counts of this clone. The gene calls are TRBV29-1 and TRBJ2-1, with 9 nucleotides matching TRBD2. CDR1 SQVTM and CDR2 ANQGSEA come from the germline V gene. V lost 3 bases, J lost 4 bases, and 7 bases stayed unmatched. This CDR3 spans 15 amino acids. The CDR3: CSVDGAGGAYNEQFF. DNA of the CDR3: TGCAGCGTTGACGGAGCGGGAGGTGCATACAATGAGCAGTTCTTC.

This chain connects TRBV6-5 to TRBJ1-1; maybe TRBD1 (5 bases). Looked up from germline, CDR1 is MNHEY and CDR2 is SVGAGI. V lost 8 bases, J lost 6 bases, and 10 bases lay in between. The CDR3 consists of 11 residues. The CDR3 DNA reads TGTGCCAGCCTGACGGGGGCTGAAGCTTTCTTT. This gives the protein CASLTGAEAFF.

The J gene is TRBJ2-7, the V gene TRBV19; D is possibly TRBD1 (6 bases). Looked up from germline, CDR1 is LNHDA and CDR2 is SQIVND (reference sequence). V was cut by 5 bases and J by 6 bases, with 14 bases left in between. The length of the CDR3 is 13 residues. CDR3 loop: CASSQGRGPEQYF. CDR3 bases: TGTGCCAGTAGTCAGGGCAGGGGTCCCGAGCAGTACTTC.

This rearrangement joins TRBV21-1 to TRBJ1-1. TRBV21-1 represents a pseudogene. The CDR3 runs 13 residues. For the CDR3, the DNA is TGTGCCAGCAGCACGGCGGGATGGAATGAAGCTTTCTTT. It translates to CASSTAGWNEAFF.

V and J are TRBV28 and TRBJ2-7; no clear D gene. Germline V CDR1 and CDR2: MDHEN, SYDVKM. Trimming shortened V by 4 bases and J by 5 bases, and 6 bases separated the two germline ends. The CDR3 covers 11 residues. For the CDR3, the DNA is TGTGCCAGCAGTTATGCCCACGAGCAGTACTTC. It specifies CASSYAHEQYF. Variable domain in full (rest from reference TRBV28 and TRBJ2-7): DVKVTQSSRYLVKRTGEKVFLECVQDMDHENMFWYRQDPGLGLRLIYFSYDVKMKEKGDIPEGYSVSREKKERFSLILESASTNQTSMYLCASSYAHEQYFGPGTRLTVT.

In nucleotides, the CDR3 is TGTGCCAGCAGCCAAGATTGGGACAGGGGGTCTACAGCTTTCTTT. Its translation: CASSQDWDRGSTAFF. The V gene is TRBV3-1 (or the pseudogene TRBV3-2), the J gene TRBJ1-1, with 11 positions matching TRBD1. The germline V gene encodes CDR1 LGHDT and CDR2 YNNKEL (reference sequence). The junction had 7 bases not matched to a gene; V was cut back by 0 bases and J by 10 bases. This CDR3 comprises 15 residues.

The chain joins TRBV6-1 to TRBJ1-2, with 9 bases aligning to TRBD1. J was trimmed by 4 bases and V by 2 bases; bases with no gene match: 8. This CDR3 contains 16 residues. CDR1 and CDR2 from the germline V gene are MNHNS and SASEGT. The CDR3 loop is CASSERGTGRIYGYTF. The CDR3 DNA follows: TGTGCCAGCAGTGAACGGGGGACAGGGAGAATCTATGGCTACACCTTC.

This rearrangement joins TRBV20-1 to TRBJ2-5; possible D gene TRBD2, 6 bases. The germline V and J ends were trimmed by 3 bases and 4 bases, with 6 bases remaining between them. Germline CDR1 is DFQATT and CDR2 is SNEGSKA (reference sequence). The CDR3 extends over 11 amino acids. The CDR3 region is CSASGGETQYF. The CDR3 DNA sequence: TGCAGTGCTAGCGGGGGAGAGACCCAGTACTTC.

This clone showed up just once. The chain combines TRBV27 with TRBJ1-3; D not certain. The length of the CDR3 is 16 residues. V was shortened by 5 bases and J by 3 bases, with 17 bases between the two germline ends. From germline, CDR1 is MNHEY and CDR2 SMNVEV (reference sequence). CDR3: CASSPPPGPIGNTIYF. The CDR3 DNA reads as TGTGCCAGCAGTCCCCCCCCGGGCCCTATTGGAAACACCATATATTTT.